The present TCR beta chain was sequenced within a study of OX40 agonist ivuxolimab in advanced cancers. Overall study context: All patients had ivuxolimab intravenously every 2 weeks at 0.01 to 10 mg/kg.

This CDR3 spans 18 amino acids. Using immunoSEQ multiplex PCR, the repertoire was profiled, and TCRdb retains in-frame clones only, with some absent. This sample yields about 73,000 clones, of which about nine tenths are seen a single time; over 0.65% belongs to the top ten. Blood got drawn at baseline, again on cycle 4 day 1, and then on cycle 7 day 1. The specimen comprised CD4+ or CD8+ T cells sorted from blood, sampled in a trial of the OX40 agonist ivuxolimab. The source is an adult with an advanced solid tumor such as melanoma, head and neck, liver or kidney cancer. This rearrangement joins TRBV1 to TRBJ2-3; the table's TRBD2 call for D was not verified on the DNA. TRBV1 constitutes a pseudogene. The DNA for the CDR3 is TGCACCAGCAGGAGGTCAGCTAGCGGGAGGTCCAGCACAGATACGCAGTATTTT. It specifies CTSRRSASGRSSTDTQYF.